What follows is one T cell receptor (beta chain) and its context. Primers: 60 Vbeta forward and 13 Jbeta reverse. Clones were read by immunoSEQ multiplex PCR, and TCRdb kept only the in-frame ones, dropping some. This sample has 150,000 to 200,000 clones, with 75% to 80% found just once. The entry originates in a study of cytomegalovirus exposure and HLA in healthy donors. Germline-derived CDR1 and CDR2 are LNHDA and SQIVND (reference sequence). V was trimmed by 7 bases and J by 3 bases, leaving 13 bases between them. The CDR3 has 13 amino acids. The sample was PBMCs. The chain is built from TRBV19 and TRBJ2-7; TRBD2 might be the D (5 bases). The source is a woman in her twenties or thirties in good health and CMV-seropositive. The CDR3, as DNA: TGTGCCAGTACACGCGGTCGGGGCTACGAGCAGTACTTC. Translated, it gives CASTRGRGYEQYF.